This TCR beta chain came from a study of shared clonotypes between healthy human individuals (dated by TCRdb to the early 2020s). Turning to the overall study: A few men and two women, aged 18 to 49 years, made up the cohort. Per donor, three plates each were used for CD4 naive and CD4 memory, two for CD8 naive, and one for CD8 memory. The study deeply sequenced blood TCR repertoires of about five healthy adults to estimate repertoire size and the extent of clonotype sharing between individuals. To increase sequencing depth and limit assay-specific biases, different laboratories used diverse techniques to prepare libraries and sequence TCR repertoires. Per donor, leukapheresis produced somewhere between about 0.94 and 8.9 billion PBMCs.

Study-wide conclusions, independent of this receptor: Clonotypes shared by all four sorted-subset donors showed higher generation probabilities than non-shared clonotypes. Based on pairwise subsampling, the degree of clonotype sharing among donors was expected to be affected by sequencing depth. Because the study included a small number of donors, the genetic and exposure-history diversity represented was limited. Incomplete sequencing was indicated by rarefaction of sorted-subset datasets, despite the large sequencing depth. Sharing across several donors was observed for about 4.8% of naive CD4, less than 4% of naive CD8, 2% to 2.5% of memory CD4, and roughly 0.4% of memory CD8 clonotypes. Naive subsets generally had larger estimated clonotype richness than memory subsets. Sampling was restricted to blood, and TCR repertoires in tissues likely differ from the TCR repertoires found in blood.

The germline V gene (reference sequence) supplies CDR1 MNHEY and CDR2 SMNVEV. V loses 1 base of germline sequence and J loses 9 bases, and the interval between the two ends is 9 bases. The CDR3 goes from the cysteine to the phenylalanine over 13 residues. The CDR3 DNA has 39 bases and is translated from base 1. Using the deep immunoSEQ assay, TCR CDR3 regions were amplified from genomic DNA by multiplex PCR. Extracted genomic DNA from each cell subset was distributed evenly across all wells of several immunoSEQ 96-well plates, and each plate was treated as a replicate. Each replicate PCR for sorted subsets received roughly 0.2 ug genomic DNA, equal to 28,000 or so T cell genomes. Purified libraries were measured with a Qubit 3.0 fluorometer, size-checked on a Bioanalyzer 2100, and measured again with the KAPA Library Quantification kit. Every immunoSEQ 96-well plate was sequenced on a dedicated single-read 150-cycle Illumina NextSeq 550 flow cell. Per the source publication's procedure: Because the immunoSEQ output held only junctional sequences and lacked quality scores, the filtering could not match the filtering applied to full-length reads. Sequences were annotated with PyIR, a Python wrapper for IgBLAST v1.9, and V/J genes and CDR3 were assigned using IMGT germline references. Any read was removed if the V/J assignment was weak (E-value above 1e-6), the CDR3 was missing, or the read contained stop codons, out-of-frame junctions, or ambiguous translated residues. V3J clonotypes were defined as sequences sharing an identical inferred V gene, J gene, and CDR3 amino acid sequence. To compute the percentage overlap between repertoires, the number of shared unique clonotypes was divided by the size of the smaller repertoire. Repertoire richness was assessed with RTK rarefaction, the Chao1 estimator, and Recon v2.1 estimates of unobserved clonotypes. OLGA was used to compute generation probabilities for all TCRbeta clonotypes that the gDNA method yielded from a few donors. This immuneACCESS table, as held by TCRdb, lists in-frame sequences with V and J called but not all clones. Of the missing ones, under half trace to an unresolved V gene in checked studies; the others have no known cause. V, J and clone size are those of that table, while D and trimming were read from the DNA. Counted in this sample were hundreds of thousands of clones; roughly 97% of them appeared once. Roughly 0.055% of the sample belongs to the ten largest clones.

Notes on this clone: Its antigen is still unknown. No quality values exist for individual bases; no much larger clone is one base distant.

The donors were healthy, HIV-negative adults who had no recently reported acute infections or vaccinations. All donors were Caucasian adults living in Nashville, Tennessee, USA. CD4+ T cells were enriched by magnetic negative selection, after which naive cells were positively selected on CD45RA and the negative fraction was taken as the memory subset. After blood collection by leukapheresis, PBMCs were isolated using Ficoll-Histopaque density gradient centrifugation and then cryopreserved in the vapor phase of liquid nitrogen. Analytical flow cytometry was used to check the purity and quantity of every magnetically sorted T cell population. Genomic DNA was isolated from each sorted fraction and quantified by UV absorbance on a Nanodrop 2000c.

In this chain, TRBV27 is recombined with TRBJ2-2; the D segment could be TRBD2, given 5 matching bases. The sequenced sample was naive CD4+ T cells sorted from blood. Sample cell subset or site, as interpreted from the label and publication: CD45RA+ positively selected. The receptor was isolated from a woman between 25 and 40 years old in good health. The CDR3 has the sequence CASSLLRGRELFF. The nucleotides are TGTGCCAGCAGTTTATTGCGAGGGAGGGAGCTGTTTTTT.